A single T cell receptor beta chain is shown here with its context. The data were taken from a study of memory CD4+ T cells and cytomegalovirus serostatus. Method: immunoSEQ multiplex PCR; TCRdb's copy keeps in-frame clones and lacks some. The data hold 46,000 or so clones, with around 78% observed a single time. The sort gate was single viable CD3+CD4+CD8-CD45RO+ cells for memory CD4+ T cells. In germline, CDR1 is LNHDA, CDR2 SQIVND (reference sequence). Trimming removed 6 bases from V and 3 bases from J; junction bases left unmatched: 9. This CDR3 spans 15 amino acids. This chain connects TRBV19 to TRBJ2-7; 9 bases are a match to TRBD2. The sequence was obtained from an adult in good health and CMV-seronegative. Sequenced sample: memory CD4+ T cells from blood. DNA for the CDR3: TGTGCCAGTAGCCCTCTTAGCGGGAGCCTCTACGAGCAGTACTTC. Its translation is CASSPLSGSLYEQYF.